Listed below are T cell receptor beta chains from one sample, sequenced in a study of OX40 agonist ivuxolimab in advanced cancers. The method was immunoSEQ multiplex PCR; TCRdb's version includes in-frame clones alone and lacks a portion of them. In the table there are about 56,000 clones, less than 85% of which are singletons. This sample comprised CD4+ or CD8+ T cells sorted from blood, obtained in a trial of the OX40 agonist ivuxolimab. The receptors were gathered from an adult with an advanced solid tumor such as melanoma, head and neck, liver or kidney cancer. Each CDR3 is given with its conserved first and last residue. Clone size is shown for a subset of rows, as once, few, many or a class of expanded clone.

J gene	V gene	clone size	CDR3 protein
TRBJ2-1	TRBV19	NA	CASSMSGSLDYNEQFF
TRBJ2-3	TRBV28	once	CASSLDRPGDTQYF
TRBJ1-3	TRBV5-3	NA	CARSLGGLASGNTIYF
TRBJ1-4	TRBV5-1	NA	CASSMGLPATNEKLFF
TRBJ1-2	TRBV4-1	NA	CASSKDRRGTYGYTF
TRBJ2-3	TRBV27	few	CASSPFRTSGRDLLFADTQYF
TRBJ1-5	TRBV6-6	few	CASSQQVYQPQHF
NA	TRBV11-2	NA	CASSLEPLTFYEQYF
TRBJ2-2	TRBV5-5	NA	CASSYWAQRGTGELFF
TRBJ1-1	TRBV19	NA	CASSISSRVGTEAFF
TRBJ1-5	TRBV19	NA	CASSITGQAANQPQHF
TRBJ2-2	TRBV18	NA	CASSETGSNTGELFF
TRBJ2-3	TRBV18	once	CASSHQGLHPDTQYF
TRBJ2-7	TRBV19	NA	CASSIRHNELKQYF
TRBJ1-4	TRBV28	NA	CASSLSGQGNEKLFF
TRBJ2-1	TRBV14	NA	CASRSGTDYNEQFF
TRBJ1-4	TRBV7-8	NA	CASSAPRGYTNEKLFF
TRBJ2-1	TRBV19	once	CASNWDRGAQQFF
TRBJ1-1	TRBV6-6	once	CASRNSRDRGTEAFF
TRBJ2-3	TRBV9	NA	CASSVKRGGTDTQYF